This is a list of T cell receptor beta chains from one sample in a study of CD8+CD57+ T cells in acquired aplastic anemia. TCRdb fed the reads into MiXCR, producing one record per CDR3 protein. Of roughly 98,000 distinct CDR3 sequences detected, roughly two thirds appear once; the ten largest clones hold over 55%. Sequenced: sorted CD4+, CD8+, or CD8+CD57+ T cells (not recorded which) from PBMCs. The receptors originated from a human donor with aplastic anemia. The CDR3 runs from the conserved cysteine through the conserved F or W. D genes are given only for firm matches. Clone size is shown for a subset of rows, as once, few, many or a class of expanded clone.

clone_size	d_call	v_call	j_call	cdr3_aa	cdr3_nt
.	TRBD2	TRBV24-1	TRBJ2-5	CATSGQAGDRETQYF	TGTGCCACCAGTGGTCAAGCGGGAGATCGGGAGACCCAGTACTTC
.	TRBD1	TRBV5-1	TRBJ1-4	CASSFGQGGKLFF	TGCGCCAGCAGCTTTGGACAGGGCGGAAAACTGTTTTTT
.	.	TRBV7-6	TRBJ2-3	CASSLLGPGLEGKRQYF	TGTGCCAGCAGCTTACTGGGCCCGGGGCTAGAGGGAAAGAGGCAGTATTTT
.	.	TRBV15	TRBJ1-4	CATSIKGEGEKLFF	TGTGCCACCAGCATCAAGGGGGAGGGTGAAAAACTGTTTTTT
.	TRBD1	TRBV4-3	TRBJ1-5	CASSPTRTGINQPQHF	TGCGCCAGCAGCCCGACACGGACAGGTATCAATCAGCCCCAGCATTTT
.	.	TRBV2	TRBJ2-7	CASTGFNEQYF	TGTGCCAGCACAGGGTTCAACGAGCAGTACTTC
few	TRBD1	TRBV7-2	TRBJ1-1	CASRTGPEAFF	TGTGCCAGCAGGACAGGGCCTGAAGCTTTCTTT
.	.	TRBV7-9	TRBJ2-3	CASSLDYTDTQYF	TGTGCCAGCAGCTTAGACTACACAGATACGCAGTATTTT
.	.	TRBV7-8	TRBJ2-7	CASSLDPYEQYF	TGTGCCAGCAGCTTAGATCCCTACGAGCAGTACTTC
.	.	TRBV20-1	TRBJ1-5	CSAIIERRDDQPQHF	TGCAGTGCCATAATAGAACGCAGGGATGATCAGCCCCAGCATTTT
.	.	TRBV24-1	TRBJ2-1	CATSDWPSPVEQFF	TGTGCCACCAGTGATTGGCCAAGTCCTGTTGAGCAGTTCTTC
.	.	TRBV19	TRBJ1-4	CASSIVGRTLFF	TGTGCCAGTAGTATAGTGGGGAGGACACTGTTTTTT
.	.	TRBV29-1	TRBJ2-7	CSVGPSVGEQYF	TGCAGCGTGGGGCCTAGCGTCGGCGAGCAGTACTTC